This T cell receptor beta chain was identified during a study of T-cell memory formation after mild COVID-19. This CDR3 spans 13 amino acids. Germline values: CDR1 MNHEY, CDR2 SMNVEV (reference sequence). The V end was cut by 5 bases, the J end by 6 bases, with 13 bases between. This clonotype was counted only a few times. Each CDR3 protein is one row after TCRdb ran MiXCR on the 5' RACE reads. This table has fewer than 650,000 distinct CDR3 sequences, around 15% appearing once. The chain recombines TRBV27 with TRBJ1-1; D is unresolved. The clonotype comes from an adult woman who had mild COVID-19 (a few samples of this study predate the infection). Cell type and time point are not known. The sample taken for sequencing was PBMCs or a T cell subset sorted from them (not recorded which). The CDR3 loop is CASSPEGWAEAFF. Here the CDR3 DNA reads TGTGCCAGCAGTCCCGAGGGATGGGCTGAAGCTTTCTTT.